This T cell receptor beta chain was found in a study of cytomegalovirus exposure and HLA in healthy donors. PCR primers comprised 60 Vbeta and 13 Jbeta primers. The table came from immunoSEQ multiplex PCR; TCRdb's copy has only in-frame clones and leaves some out. The sample records over 65,000 clones, 65% to 70% being singletons. V was pared by 5 bases and J by 1 base, with 3 bases of the junction left unmatched. The V gene's germline CDR1 is MDHEN and CDR2 SYDVKM. The CDR3 is made up of 14 amino acids. Study results and caveats: In a later analysis, CMV-associated beta chains were mostly HLA-associated, it appeared. The majority of TCR sequences were rare, yet some public TCRs appeared in many donors. V- and J-gene trimming of TCR beta was linked (in a later analysis) to a missense DCLRE1C variant.

Comment on this clone: What it binds is not known.

The rearrangement uses TRBV28 and TRBJ2-5; 8 bases fit TRBD2. The sequenced material came from PBMCs. The source is a woman between 50 and 59 years old in good health and CMV-seropositive. The CDR3 nucleotides are TGTGCCAGCAGTGCTGCGGGGGGCCAAGAGACCCAGTACTTC. Its protein is CASSAAGGQETQYF.